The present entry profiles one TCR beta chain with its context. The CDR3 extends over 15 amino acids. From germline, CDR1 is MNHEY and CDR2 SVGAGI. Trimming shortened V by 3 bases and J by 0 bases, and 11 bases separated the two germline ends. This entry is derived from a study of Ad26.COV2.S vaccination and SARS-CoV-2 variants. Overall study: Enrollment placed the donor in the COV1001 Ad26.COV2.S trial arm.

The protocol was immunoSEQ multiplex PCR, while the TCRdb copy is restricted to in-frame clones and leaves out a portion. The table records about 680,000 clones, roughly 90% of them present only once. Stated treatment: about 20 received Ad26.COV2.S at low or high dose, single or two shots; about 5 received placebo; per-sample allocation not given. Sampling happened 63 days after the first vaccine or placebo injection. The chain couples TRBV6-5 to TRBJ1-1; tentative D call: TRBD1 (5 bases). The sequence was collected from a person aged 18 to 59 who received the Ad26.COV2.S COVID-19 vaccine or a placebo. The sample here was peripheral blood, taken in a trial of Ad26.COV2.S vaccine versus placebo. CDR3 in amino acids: CASSYSGRVNTEAFF. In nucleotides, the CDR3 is TGTGCCAGCAGTTATAGCGGCAGGGTGAACACTGAAGCTTTCTTT.